Detailed here is one T cell receptor beta chain. Its specificity is unknown. RNA served as the template for amplifying TCR beta CDR3 regions. HTBI-primed first-round RT-PCR preceded second-round multiplex PCR. TCRdb fed the multiplex PCR reads into MiXCR, producing one record per CDR3 protein. The table lists 650,000 to 900,000 distinct CDR3 sequences, around 40% of them singletons. The CDR3 has 13 amino acids. Germline CDR1 is SGHTA and CDR2 is FQGNSA. V was cut by 2 bases and J by 12 bases, with 16 bases left in between. This sample was taken from a study of Graves' ophthalmopathy and Graves' hyperthyroidism. Study results and caveats: In blood, most expanded thyroid clonotypes above 0.001 frequency were also detected. The model flagged ophthalmopathy progression at more than 70% sensitivity and 72.22% specificity.

Diagnostic conclusions were grounded in clinical symptoms, serum thyroxine, TRAb, thyroid ultrasound and orbital computed tomography. This chain joins TRBV7-2 and TRBJ1-2; the D gene is possibly TRBD1 (5 bases). The clonotype originates from an adult man with Graves' ophthalmopathy. Sample: peripheral blood. Here the CDR3 DNA reads TGTGCCAGCAGCTTATCCGGGACCGCCGGAAACACCTTC. Amino acid sequence: CASSLSGTAGNTF.